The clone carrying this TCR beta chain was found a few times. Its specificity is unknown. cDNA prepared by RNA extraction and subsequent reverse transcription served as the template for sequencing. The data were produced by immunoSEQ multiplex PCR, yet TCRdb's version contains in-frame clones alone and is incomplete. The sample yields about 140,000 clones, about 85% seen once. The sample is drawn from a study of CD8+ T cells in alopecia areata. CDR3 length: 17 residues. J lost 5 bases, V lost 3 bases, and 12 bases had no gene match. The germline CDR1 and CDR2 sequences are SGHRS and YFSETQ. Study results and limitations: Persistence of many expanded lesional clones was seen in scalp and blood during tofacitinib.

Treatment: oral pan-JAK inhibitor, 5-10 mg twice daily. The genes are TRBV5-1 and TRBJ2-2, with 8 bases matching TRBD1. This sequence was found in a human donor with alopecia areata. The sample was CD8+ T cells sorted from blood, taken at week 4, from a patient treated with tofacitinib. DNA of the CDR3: TGCGCCAGCAGCTCTGACCTAGGACAGGGAAATACCGGGGAGCTGTTTTTT. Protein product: CASSSDLGQGNTGELFF.